This TCR beta chain emerged from a study of PD-L1 blockade in urothelial cancer. Study background: Analyses used blood from 3 weeks (second dose) and 6 weeks after treatment start.

The study collected 1 to 8 samples per patient, pretreatment and on-treatment. This clone was seen a handful of times. This table comes from immunoSEQ multiplex PCR, and its TCRdb copy is limited to in-frame clones, with some not included. The sample shows some 51,000 clones, approximately 83% of them seen only once. With V trimmed by 3 bases and J by 0 bases, 6 bases remained unmatched. CDR1 is SGDLS and CDR2 is YYNGEE in the germline V gene. This CDR3 is 16 amino acids long. The rearrangement joins TRBV9 to TRBJ2-3; 8 bases match TRBD1. The sequences come from PBMCs, collected around atezolizumab (anti-PD-L1) treatment. The sequence derives from a man aged 55-75 years with urothelial cancer. The CDR3 protein is CASSANRGLSTDTQYF. The CDR3 region has the DNA TGTGCCAGCAGCGCAAACAGGGGGTTAAGCACAGATACGCAGTATTTT.